These 15 T cell receptor beta chains came from one sample sequenced in a study of T-cell reconstitution after alpha-beta-depleted transplantation in children. Unique molecular identifiers were incorporated into the prepared TCRbeta library. MiXCR, run by TCRdb on the PCR reads, gives a single entry per CDR3 protein. The sample consists of 200,000 to 250,000 distinct CDR3 sequences, approximately 10% of them appearing once. The specimen comprised PBMCs, sampled before TCRalphabeta/CD19-depleted stem cell transplant. The source of these receptors is a child under two years old with acute myeloid leukemia, due to receive a stem cell transplant.

The rearrangement joins TRBV11-2 to TRBJ2-2; possible D gene TRBD2, 5 bases. This CDR3 contains 12 residues. The V and J ends lost 5 bases and 11 bases respectively, with 12 bases between them. Germline V lookup: CDR1 SGHAT, CDR2 FQNNGV. For the CDR3, the DNA is TGTGCCAGCAGCGCACACAGCGGCGAGCTGTTTTTT. It translates to CASSAHSGELFF.

This clonotype came up many times. The V gene is TRBV7-2, the J gene TRBJ2-1, with 8 bases lining up with TRBD1. The CDR3 contains 16 residues. V was pared by 2 bases and J by 0 bases, with 3 bases of the junction left unmatched. The germline CDR1 and CDR2 sequences are SGHTA and FQGNSA. In DNA form, the CDR3 reads TGTGCCAGCAGCTTAATCGGACAGGGCTCCTACAATGAGCAGTTCTTC. This translates into CASSLIGQGSYNEQFF.

This clonotype was counted at least ten times. V usage is TRBV5-1 and J usage is TRBJ2-5; 8 nucleotides line up with TRBD2. CDR1 SGHRS and CDR2 YFSETQ come from the germline V gene. CDR3 length: 14 amino acids. J gave up 3 bases and V 3 bases, and 4 bases lay outside the gene matches. CDR3 residues: CASSSGTRKETQYF. The CDR3 DNA follows: TGCGCCAGCAGCTCCGGGACTAGGAAAGAGACCCAGTACTTC.

This clonotype was seen at least ten times. This chain uses TRBV9 with TRBJ2-3; D is possibly TRBD2 (7 bases). V was pared by 4 bases and J by 0 bases, with 15 bases between. The germline gives CDR1 SGDLS, CDR2 YYNGEE. The CDR3 is made up of 16 amino acids. CDR3: CASSLPRGASTDTQYF. DNA for the CDR3: TGTGCCAGCAGCCTCCCTCGGGGGGCGAGCACAGATACGCAGTATTTT.

This clonotype has at least ten counts. The gene calls are TRBV20-1 and TRBJ2-2; D might be TRBD1 or TRBD2, each matching 5 bases. Germline V gene sequence: CDR1 DFQATT, CDR2 SNEGSKA (reference sequence). There are 14 residues in the CDR3. V dropped 6 bases and J dropped 4 bases, with 15 bases sitting between them. CDR3: CSAQRGVSTGELFF. CDR3 nucleotide sequence: TGCAGTGCCCAAAGGGGAGTAAGCACCGGGGAGCTGTTTTTT.

Many counts were recorded for this clonotype. This rearrangement joins TRBV20-1 to TRBJ2-3; D is unclear. The CDR3 consists of 13 residues. The V end lost 1 base, the J end lost 5 bases, and 10 bases lay between the germline ends. The germline V gene encodes CDR1 DFQATT and CDR2 SNEGSKA (reference sequence). In DNA form, the CDR3 reads TGCAGTGCTAGAGGTACCTTCGGAGATACGCAGTATTTT. This gives the protein CSARGTFGDTQYF.

This chain joins TRBV7-2 and TRBJ1-2, with D uncertain. V was trimmed by 7 bases and J by 5 bases, leaving 17 bases between them. This CDR3 is built from 14 residues. Germline-derived CDR1 and CDR2 are SGHTA and FQGNSA. CDR3 nucleotide sequence: TGTACCAGCAACCCTCAGGCGGGGATTTATGGCTACACCTTC. It yields the protein CTSNPQAGIYGYTF.

This clonotype showed up many times. The V and J genes are TRBV2 and TRBJ2-1; D unresolved. V dropped 1 base and J dropped 0 bases, with 10 bases sitting between them. CDR1 and CDR2 (germline): SNHLY, FYNNEI. This CDR3 region has 16 residues. The DNA of the CDR3 is TGTGCCAGCAGTGAAGGAGCAGGAAGCTCCTACAATGAGCAGTTCTTC. Residues: CASSEGAGSSYNEQFF.

This sequence joins TRBV15 and TRBJ1-1; a weak D match, TRBD1 (5 bases). CDR1 is LNHNV, CDR2 YYDKDF, per germline (reference sequence). V lost 5 bases and J 5 bases, leaving 18 bases between the germline ends. The CDR3 runs 15 residues. The CDR3 is CATSSGGTLGTEAFF. DNA of the CDR3: TGTGCCACCAGCTCTGGGGGTACCTTGGGGACTGAAGCTTTCTTT.

This clonotype was detected many times. The gene calls are TRBV5-1 and TRBJ1-1; possibly TRBD1 for D (6 bases). Per the germline V gene, CDR1 is SGHRS and CDR2 is YFSETQ. This CDR3 is 15 amino acids long. Trimming stripped 1 base from V and 1 base from J, with 11 bases between. CDR3 sequence (DNA): TGCGCCAGCAGCTTGTCGGGACAAAGGAACACTGAAGCTTTCTTT. This encodes CASSLSGQRNTEAFF.

This clonotype was seen at least ten times. The chain carries TRBV12-3 or TRBV12-4 and TRBJ2-7; TRBD1 aligns across 7 bases. The length of the CDR3 is 14 residues. V trimming: 2 bases; J trimming: 3 bases; junction bases outside the gene matches: 4. The CDR3 protein is CASSLWGTDYEQYF. CDR3 sequence (DNA): TGTGCCAGCAGTTTATGGGGGACAGACTACGAGCAGTACTTC.

This chain connects TRBV5-1 to TRBJ1-1; TRBD1 matches at 7 bases. CDR1 is SGHRS and CDR2 is YFSETQ in the germline V gene. This CDR3 has 14 residues. Trimming took 3 bases from V and 4 from J; bases not matched to a gene: 6. CDR3 sequence (DNA): TGCGCCAGCAGCTACCAGACAGGGATCACTGAAGCTTTCTTT. This codes for CASSYQTGITEAFF.

This clonotype was picked up many times. The chain has TRBV20-1 and TRBJ1-2, with D possibly being TRBD1 (5 bases). The germline CDR1 and CDR2 sequences are DFQATT and SNEGSKA (reference sequence). CDR3 length: 14 amino acids. Trimming left V 4 bases short and J 8 bases short, with 20 bases between. The CDR3 bases are TGCAGTGCTACGGGAGGGACGGTTCCTAAAGGCTACACCTTC. Protein sequence: CSATGGTVPKGYTF.

In its sample, this clonotype was seen many times. V and J are TRBV5-1 and TRBJ2-3; TRBD2 aligns across 12 bases. This CDR3 comprises 18 residues. V was clipped by 0 bases and J by 2 bases; unmatched bases: 7. The germline V gene encodes CDR1 SGHRS and CDR2 YFSETQ. The CDR3 sequence: CASSLGLAGDKYTDTQYF. DNA for the CDR3: TGCGCCAGCAGCTTGGGACTAGCGGGAGATAAATACACAGATACGCAGTATTTT. The variable domain in full, completed from reference TRBV5-1 and TRBJ2-3, reads KAGVTQTPRYLIKTRGQQVTLSCSPISGHRSVSWYQQTPGQGLQFLFEYFSETQRNKGNFPGRFSGRQFSNSRSEMNVSTLELGDSALYLCASSLGLAGDKYTDTQYFGPGTRLTVL.

This clonotype was counted ten times or more. V usage is TRBV28 and J usage is TRBJ1-6; weak D call: TRBD1 (5 bases). In germline, CDR1 is MDHEN, CDR2 SYDVKM. Trimming left V 8 bases short and J 6 bases short, with 14 bases between. The CDR3 sequence is 14 residues long. This CDR3 is CASLTPGPNSPLHF. For the CDR3, the DNA is TGTGCCAGCCTCACACCGGGACCTAATTCACCCCTCCACTTT.